These 15 T cell receptor beta chains were sequenced from one sample in a study of identifying expanded T cells in peripheral blood. TCRdb keeps only in-frame clones here, not all; method: immunoSEQ multiplex PCR. Of about 94,000 clones listed, 88% are singletons. The sequenced sample was blood. These receptors were collected from a person between 18 and 75 years old in good health.

V gene TRBV9 combines with J gene TRBJ1-2, with 8 bases fitting TRBD1. The CDR3 is 13 amino acids. The germline V gene has CDR1 SGDLS and CDR2 YYNGEE. V gave up 5 bases and J gave up 7 bases; unmatched junction bases: 7. Here the CDR3 reads CASRTGGLSGYTF. The CDR3 bases are TGTGCCAGCAGAACAGGGGGTCTCTCTGGCTACACCTTC.

The CDR3 loop reads CASSLGQIYEQYF. CDR3 bases: TGCGCCAGCAGCTTGGGGCAGATCTACGAGCAGTACTTC. V and J are TRBV5-1 and TRBJ2-7; D ambiguous. Trimming removed 0 bases at V and 3 bases at J, with 7 bases between. Germline CDR1 reads SGHRS; CDR2 reads YFSETQ. The CDR3 sequence is 13 residues long.

V gene TRBV6-5 combines with J gene TRBJ2-7; 8 nucleotides agree with TRBD1. The CDR3 runs to 14 residues. The junction had 5 bases not matched to a gene; V was cut back by 5 bases and J by 2 bases. Looked up from germline, CDR1 is MNHEY and CDR2 is SVGAGI. The CDR3 loop reads CASSRTGGTYEQYF. CDR3 sequence (DNA): TGTGCCAGCAGTCGAACAGGGGGAACCTACGAGCAGTACTTC.

CDR3 nucleotides: TGTGCCAGCAGCTTCGACAGCTACGAGCAGTACTTC. Residues: CASSFDSYEQYF. The chain is built from TRBV11-3 and TRBJ2-7; D perhaps matches TRBD1 (5 bases). Germline lookup yields CDR1 SGHNT and CDR2 YENEEA. V lost 3 bases and J lost 3, with 6 bases in between. The CDR3 has 12 residues.

The chain has TRBV7-8 and TRBJ2-1; D not resolved. The V gene's germline CDR1 is SGHVS and CDR2 FQNEAQ. Trimming took off 0 bases at V and 3 bases at J, with 9 bases between the two ends. This CDR3 comprises 15 residues. In DNA, the CDR3 is TGTGCCAGCAGCTTAGCGGATTTTATCTACAATGAGCAGTTCTTC. It yields the protein CASSLADFIYNEQFF. Filled out from reference TRBV7-8 and TRBJ2-1, the complete variable domain reads GAGVSQSPRYKVAKRGQDVALRCDPISGHVSLFWYQQALGQGPEFLTYFQNEAQLDKSGLPSDRFFAERPEGSVSTLKIQRTQQEDSAVYLCASSLADFIYNEQFFGPGTRLTVL.

The chain has TRBV19 and TRBJ2-2; 9 bases map to TRBD2. V lost 9 bases, J lost 5 bases, and 7 bases stayed unmatched. The CDR3 loop spans 14 amino acids. CDR1 is LNHDA and CDR2 is SQIVND in the germline V gene (reference sequence). Here the CDR3 reads CASIGLARTGELFF. In DNA, the CDR3 is TGTGCCAGCATCGGACTAGCGCGGACCGGGGAGCTGTTTTTT. Full variable domain (remainder filled in from reference TRBV19 and TRBJ2-2): DGGITQSPKYLFRKEGQNVTLSCEQNLNHDAMYWYRQDPGQGLRLIYYSQIVNDFQKGDIAEGYSVSREKKESFPLTVTSAQKNPTAFYLCASIGLARTGELFFGEGSRLTVL.

The V call is TRBV7-6, the J call TRBJ2-1, with D unclear. The CDR3 is 15 amino acids. Germline loops: CDR1 SGHVS, CDR2 FNYEAQ. The V end was cut by 1 base, the J end by 10 bases, with 17 bases between. CDR3 sequence: CASSLGLLGVSEQFF. CDR3 nucleotides: TGTGCCAGCAGCTTAGGACTCCTTGGGGTGTCGGAGCAGTTCTTC.

J is TRBJ1-3 and V is TRBV19; D might be TRBD1 (5 bases). Germline CDR1 reads LNHDA; CDR2 reads SQIVND (reference sequence). Trimming stripped 3 bases from V and 2 bases from J, with 8 bases between. The CDR3 is 14 residues long. The CDR3 coding sequence is TGTGCCAGTAGTATCTCAGGGACTGGAAACACCATATATTTT. Protein product: CASSISGTGNTIYF.

This chain joins TRBV5-1 and TRBJ2-7; D may match TRBD1 or TRBD2 (5 bases each). The CDR3 loop spans 14 amino acids. Trimming shortened V by 4 bases and J by 5 bases, and 16 bases separated the two germline ends. Germline CDR1 is SGHRS and CDR2 is YFSETQ. The CDR3 DNA follows: TGCGCCAGCAGCCCAGGGACGGTCTGGAACGAGCAGTACTTC. Its translation: CASSPGTVWNEQYF.

This clone appeared once. The gene calls are TRBV18 and TRBJ1-3; 8 nucleotides match TRBD1. The CDR3 sequence is 13 residues long. Germline V gene data show CDR1 as KGHSH and CDR2 as LQKENI. The J segment lost 10 bases and the V segment lost 3 bases, leaving 5 bases of the junction unmatched. The chain's CDR3 is CASSPGQERTIYF. The CDR3 DNA is TGTGCCAGCTCACCGGGACAGGAAAGGACCATATATTTT.

This chain links TRBV10-2 with TRBJ1-1; 9 bases match TRBD1. The CDR3 extends over 13 amino acids. With 6 bases clipped from V and 3 bases from J, the junction kept 2 bases outside the gene matches. Germline CDR1 WSHSY, CDR2 SAAADI. The CDR3 sequence is CASSRQGDTEAFF. The CDR3 DNA reads TGCGCCAGCAGCAGACAGGGGGACACTGAAGCTTTCTTT.

The V call is TRBV6-1, the J call TRBJ1-2; 7 nucleotides align to TRBD1. The CDR3 is made up of 15 amino acids. Germline CDR1 MNHNS, CDR2 SASEGT. With V trimmed by 3 bases and J by 5 bases, 9 bases remained unmatched. This CDR3 is CASSDRQGPTYGYTF. The CDR3 DNA sequence: TGTGCCAGCAGTGATCGACAGGGTCCTACGTATGGCTACACCTTC.

This clone has just one count. The rearrangement uses TRBV18 and TRBJ1-1, with 7 bases that match TRBD1. V shed 4 bases, J shed 1 base, and the junction held 6 bases outside the gene matches. The germline V gene encodes CDR1 KGHSH and CDR2 LQKENI. There are 15 residues in the CDR3. The CDR3 DNA reads TGTGCCAGCTCACGCGACAGGGCCGGGAACACTGAAGCTTTCTTT. Translation gives CASSRDRAGNTEAFF. The entire variable domain, with the rest obtained from reference TRBV18 and TRBJ1-1, is as follows: NAGVMQNPRHLVRRRGQEARLRCSPMKGHSHVYWYRQLPEEGLKFMVYLQKENIIDESGMPKERFSAEFPKEGPSILRIQQVVRGDSAAYFCASSRDRAGNTEAFFGQGTRLTVV.

V gene TRBV6-1 combines with J gene TRBJ1-5; D is uncertain. The CDR3 covers 15 residues. Germline-derived CDR1 and CDR2 are MNHNS and SASEGT. Trimming took 5 bases from V and 4 from J, leaving 15 bases between them. The CDR3 sequence is CASSNPPDANQPQHF. CDR3 in DNA: TGTGCCAGCAGTAATCCACCGGACGCTAATCAGCCCCAGCATTTT.

The chain couples TRBV29-1 to TRBJ2-3, with a possible D match to TRBD2 (6 bases). V shed 0 bases and J shed 6 bases, with 16 bases lying between them. CDR3 size: 15 residues. Germline-derived CDR1 and CDR2 are SQVTM and ANQGSEA. CDR3 nucleotides: TGCAGCGTTGAAGATCGGAGGGGCAGCTCGGATACGCAGTATTTT. Translated, it gives CSVEDRRGSSDTQYF.